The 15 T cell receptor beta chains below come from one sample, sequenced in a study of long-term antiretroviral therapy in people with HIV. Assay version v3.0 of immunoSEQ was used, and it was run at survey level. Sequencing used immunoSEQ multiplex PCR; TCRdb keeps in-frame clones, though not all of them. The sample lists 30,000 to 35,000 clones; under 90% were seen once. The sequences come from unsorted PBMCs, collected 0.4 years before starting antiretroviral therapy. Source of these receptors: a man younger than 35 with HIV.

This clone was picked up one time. CDR3 region: CASSPHSYEQYF. CDR3 coding DNA: TGTGCCAGCAGCCCACATTCCTACGAGCAGTACTTC. The V and J genes are TRBV28 and TRBJ2-7; D gene unclear. Trimming left V 6 bases short and J 1 base short, with 7 bases between. Looked up from germline, CDR1 is MDHEN and CDR2 is SYDVKM. The CDR3 is made up of 12 amino acids.

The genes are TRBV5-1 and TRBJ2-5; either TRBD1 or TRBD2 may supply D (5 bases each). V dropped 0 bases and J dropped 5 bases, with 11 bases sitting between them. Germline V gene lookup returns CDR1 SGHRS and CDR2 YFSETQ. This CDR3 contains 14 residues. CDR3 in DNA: TGCGCCAGCAGCTTGGGTGGGACCCTGGAGACCCAGTACTTC. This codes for CASSLGGTLETQYF.

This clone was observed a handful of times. Here the CDR3 reads CASSSYSSRNTIYF. The DNA for the CDR3 is TGCGCCAGCAGCTCGTATTCAAGCAGAAACACCATATATTTT. The chain is built from TRBV5-1 and TRBJ1-3; no clear D gene. The CDR3 contains 14 residues. Germline CDR1 reads SGHRS; CDR2 reads YFSETQ. The ends were cut back, 3 bases at V and 5 bases at J, with 12 bases in the middle.

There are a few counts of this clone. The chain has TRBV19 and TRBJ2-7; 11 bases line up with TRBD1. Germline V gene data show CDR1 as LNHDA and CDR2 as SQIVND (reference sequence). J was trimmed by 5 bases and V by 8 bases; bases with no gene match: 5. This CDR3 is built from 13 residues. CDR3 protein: CASGTGGIDEQYF. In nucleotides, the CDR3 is TGTGCCAGTGGGACAGGGGGTATCGACGAGCAGTACTTC.

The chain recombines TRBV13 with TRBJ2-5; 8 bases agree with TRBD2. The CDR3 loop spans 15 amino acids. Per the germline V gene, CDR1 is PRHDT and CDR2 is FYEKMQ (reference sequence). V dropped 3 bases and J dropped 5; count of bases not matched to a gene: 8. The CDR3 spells CASSFTGGFGETQYF. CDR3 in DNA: TGTGCCAGCAGCTTCACGGGGGGGTTTGGTGAGACCCAGTACTTC.

The CDR3, as DNA: TGTGCCAGCAGCAAAGCGGGGGAGGATGAGCAGTTCTTC. Amino acids: CASSKAGEDEQFF. V gene TRBV13 combines with J gene TRBJ2-1; 8 nucleotides line up with TRBD2. The CDR3 runs to 13 residues. V lost 5 bases to trimming and J lost 8 bases; unmatched junction nucleotides: 5. CDR1 and CDR2 from the germline V gene are PRHDT and FYEKMQ (reference sequence). Full variable domain (remainder filled in from reference TRBV13 and TRBJ2-1): AAGVIQSPRHLIKEKRETATLKCYPIPRHDTVYWYQQGPGQDPQFLISFYEKMQSDKGSIPDRFSAQQFSDYHSELNMSSLELGDSALYFCASSKAGEDEQFFGPGTRLTVL.

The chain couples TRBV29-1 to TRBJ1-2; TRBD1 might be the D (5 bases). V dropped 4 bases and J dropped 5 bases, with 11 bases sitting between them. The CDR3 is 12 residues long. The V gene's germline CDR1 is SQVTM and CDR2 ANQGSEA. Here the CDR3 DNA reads TGCAGCGTTGGTTCAGGGTTTTATGGCTACACCTTC. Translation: CSVGSGFYGYTF.

CDR3 nucleotides: TGTGCCAGCAGTTTAAAACAGGCCGGGGATACGCAGTATTTT. Translation: CASSLKQAGDTQYF. The chain joins TRBV27 to TRBJ2-3; TRBD1 is a possible D gene (5 bases). The germline CDR1 and CDR2 sequences are MNHEY and SMNVEV (reference sequence). Trimming took 2 bases from V and 6 from J, leaving 12 bases between them. The CDR3 sequence is 14 residues long.

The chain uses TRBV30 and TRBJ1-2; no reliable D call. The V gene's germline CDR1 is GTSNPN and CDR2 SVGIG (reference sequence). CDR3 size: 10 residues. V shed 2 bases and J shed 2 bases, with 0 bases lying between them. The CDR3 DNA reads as TGTGCCTGGAGTAACTATGGCTACACCTTC. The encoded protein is CAWSNYGYTF. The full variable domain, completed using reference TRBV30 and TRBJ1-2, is SQTIHQWPATLVQPVGSPLSLECTVEGTSNPNLYWYRQAAGRGLQLLFYSVGIGQISSEVPQNLSASRPQDRQFILSSKKLLLSDSGFYLCAWSNYGYTFGSGTRLTVV.

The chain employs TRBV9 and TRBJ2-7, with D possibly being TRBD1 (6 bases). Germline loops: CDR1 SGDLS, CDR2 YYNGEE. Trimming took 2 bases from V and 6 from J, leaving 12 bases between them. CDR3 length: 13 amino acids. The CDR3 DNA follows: TGTGCCAGCAGCGTGGACGGGACACTCGAGCAGTACTTC. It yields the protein CASSVDGTLEQYF.

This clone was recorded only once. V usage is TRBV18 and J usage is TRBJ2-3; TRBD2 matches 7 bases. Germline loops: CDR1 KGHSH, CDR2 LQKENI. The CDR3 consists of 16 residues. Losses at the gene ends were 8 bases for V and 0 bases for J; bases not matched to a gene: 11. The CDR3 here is CASPLPGGLSTDTQYF. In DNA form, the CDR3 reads TGTGCCAGCCCTCTCCCGGGGGGTCTTAGCACAGATACGCAGTATTTT.

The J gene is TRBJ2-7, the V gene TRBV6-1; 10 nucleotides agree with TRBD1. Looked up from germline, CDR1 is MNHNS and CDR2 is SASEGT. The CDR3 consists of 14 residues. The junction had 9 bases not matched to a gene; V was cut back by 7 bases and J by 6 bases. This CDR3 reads CASTMGQGRFEQYF. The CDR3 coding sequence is TGTGCCAGCACCATGGGACAGGGGAGGTTCGAGCAGTACTTC.

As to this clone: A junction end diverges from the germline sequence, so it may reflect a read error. CDR3 in amino acids: CASSQVGLGDYEQYF. The CDR3 nucleotides read TGCGCCAGCAGCCAAGTCGGACTAGGGGACTACGAGCAGTACTTC. The chain links TRBV7-9 to TRBJ2-7; 7 nucleotides match TRBD2. CDR1 SEHNR and CDR2 FQNEAQ come from the germline V gene (reference sequence). The CDR3 consists of 15 residues.

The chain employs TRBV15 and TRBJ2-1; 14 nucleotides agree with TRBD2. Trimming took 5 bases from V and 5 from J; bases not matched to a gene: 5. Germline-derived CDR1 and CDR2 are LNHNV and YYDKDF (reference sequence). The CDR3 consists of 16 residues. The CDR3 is CATSGRGLAGDNEQFF. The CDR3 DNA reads TGTGCCACCAGCGGCCGGGGACTAGCGGGGGACAATGAGCAGTTCTTC.

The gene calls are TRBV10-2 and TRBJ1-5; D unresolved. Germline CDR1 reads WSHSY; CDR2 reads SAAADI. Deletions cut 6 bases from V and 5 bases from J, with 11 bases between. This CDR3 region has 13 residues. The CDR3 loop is CASSRGLDQPQHF. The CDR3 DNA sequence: TGCGCCAGCAGCAGAGGCCTGGATCAGCCCCAGCATTTT.